Shown below are 10 T cell receptor beta chains from a single sample sequenced in a study of OX40 agonist ivuxolimab in advanced cancers. Clones were read by immunoSEQ multiplex PCR, and TCRdb kept only the in-frame ones, dropping some. The table lists about 62,000 clones, over 90% of them singletons, with around an eighth in the top ten. The input for sequencing was CD4+ or CD8+ T cells sorted from blood, taken in a trial of the OX40 agonist ivuxolimab. Receptor source: an adult with an advanced solid tumor such as melanoma, head and neck, liver or kidney cancer.

The rearrangement links TRBV18 to TRBJ2-4; 9 positions agree with TRBD1. This CDR3 has 16 residues. After removal of 3 bases from V and 9 bases from J, the junction contained 12 bases not matched to a gene. Germline V gene lookup returns CDR1 KGHSH and CDR2 LQKENI. In DNA form, the CDR3 reads TGTGCCAGCTCACCTCCTGGACAGGGGCGGATTGGCATTCAGTACTTC. It translates to CASSPPGQGRIGIQYF.

The chain employs TRBV2 and TRBJ2-2; maybe TRBD1 (6 bases). The CDR3 runs 16 residues. V gave up 0 bases and J gave up 3 bases, with 11 bases separating them. CDR1 SNHLY and CDR2 FYNNEI come from the germline V gene. The CDR3 DNA reads as TGTGCCAGCAGTGAAGCTACAGGGTTTTACACCGGGGAGCTGTTTTTT. This codes for CASSEATGFYTGELFF.

The J gene is TRBJ2-3, the V gene TRBV9; 9 bases line up with TRBD1. Germline values: CDR1 SGDLS, CDR2 YYNGEE. V shed 6 bases and J 3 bases; nucleotides not matched to a gene: 2. This CDR3 spans 13 amino acids. The CDR3 protein is CASTDRGTDTQYF. DNA of the CDR3: TGTGCCAGCACGGACAGGGGTACAGATACGCAGTATTTT.

J is TRBJ2-7 and V is TRBV19; no firm D call. The CDR3 is 14 residues long. V lost 3 bases to trimming and J lost 1 base, with 10 bases between them. From germline, CDR1 is LNHDA and CDR2 SQIVND (reference sequence). CDR3 in DNA: TGTGCCAGTAGTATCCAGGTTAAGTCCTACGAGCAGTACTTC. Its protein is CASSIQVKSYEQYF.

Here the CDR3 DNA reads TGCAGCGCTGGACTGTCCACCTATGGCTACACCTTC. This encodes CSAGLSTYGYTF. V and J are TRBV29-1 and TRBJ1-2; D not resolved. This CDR3 comprises 12 residues. From germline, CDR1 is SQVTM and CDR2 ANQGSEA. Trimming removed 7 bases from V and 4 bases from J, with 13 bases in between.

This clone was seen a single time. The CDR3 spells CASTILAGGINEQFF. The CDR3 DNA reads as TGTGCCAGCACCATACTAGCGGGAGGGATCAATGAGCAGTTCTTC. V usage is TRBV27 and J usage is TRBJ2-1; 13 nucleotides line up with TRBD2. Unmatched junction bases numbered 6, after V lost 7 bases and J lost 6 bases. Germline lookup yields CDR1 MNHEY and CDR2 SMNVEV (reference sequence). The CDR3 extends over 15 amino acids.

This rearrangement joins TRBV19 to TRBJ1-2; unclear D gene. In germline, CDR1 is LNHDA, CDR2 SQIVND (reference sequence). This CDR3 region has 12 residues. The V end was cut by 0 bases, the J end by 6 bases, with 5 bases between. The CDR3 spells CASSIDWDGYTF. The DNA of the CDR3 is TGTGCCAGTAGTATAGATTGGGATGGCTACACCTTC. The full variable domain, completed using reference TRBV19 and TRBJ1-2, is DGGITQSPKYLFRKEGQNVTLSCEQNLNHDAMYWYRQDPGQGLRLIYYSQIVNDFQKGDIAEGYSVSREKKESFPLTVTSAQKNPTAFYLCASSIDWDGYTFGSGTRLTVV.

V is TRBV5-1 and J is TRBJ1-1; possible D gene TRBD1, 6 bases. CDR1 and CDR2 (germline): SGHRS, YFSETQ. V was pared by 3 bases and J by 0 bases, with 9 bases between. The CDR3 spans 14 residues. CDR3 in amino acids: CASSSRQVNTEAFF. The CDR3 DNA reads TGCGCCAGCAGCTCTAGACAGGTGAACACTGAAGCTTTCTTT.

The chain has TRBV21-1 and TRBJ1-2; the table calls TRBD1, which could not be checked here. TRBV21-1 is a documented pseudogene. This CDR3 contains 15 residues. The CDR3: CASSKDRGSSYGYTF. DNA of the CDR3: TGTGCCAGCAGCAAAGACAGGGGGTCGTCCTATGGCTACACCTTC.

This clone was seen just once. V gene TRBV13 combines with J gene TRBJ2-5; D is ambiguous. The germline V gene encodes CDR1 PRHDT and CDR2 FYEKMQ (reference sequence). Trimming removed 5 bases at V and 4 bases at J, with 8 bases between. CDR3 length equals 12 residues. CDR3 sequence reads: CASSQMSETQYF. CDR3 sequence (DNA): TGTGCCAGCAGCCAAATGTCAGAGACCCAGTACTTC.